A single TCR beta chain is shown here with its context. Its cognate antigen is unknown. The conserved final phenylalanine or tryptophan is absent from the CDR3, which likely points to a read error. Investigators amplified TCR beta CDR3 regions from RNA transcripts. Amplification began with first-round RT-PCR using HTBI primers, then second-round multiplex PCR was performed. TCRdb reprocessed the multiplex PCR reads via MiXCR and lists one record per CDR3 protein. Seen here are around 43,000 distinct CDR3 sequences, more than 45% observed once, and the top ten hold about 17%. These data originate in a study of Graves' ophthalmopathy and Graves' hyperthyroidism. The study's findings and limits: The authors also found most expanded thyroid clonotypes above 0.001 frequency in blood.

Excluded were patients with other autoimmune diseases, uncontrolled infections, pregnancy or lactation. As diagnostic evidence, clinical symptoms, serum thyroxine, TRAb, thyroid ultrasound and orbital computed tomography were relied upon. This TCR was recovered from an adult man with Graves' ophthalmopathy. Material: peripheral blood.

The CDR3 DNA reads as TGTGCCATCAGTGAGAGGGTAGCGGGGGGCAATGAGCAGTTCTTA. Amino acids: CAISERVAGGNEQFL. This sequence joins TRBV10-3 and TRBJ2-1; 10 bases are a match to TRBD2. The length of the CDR3 is 15 residues. V shed 2 bases, J shed 6 bases, and the junction held 4 bases outside the gene matches. Per germline, CDR1 ENHRY and CDR2 SYGVKD.